Presented here are 24 T cell receptor beta chains from one specimen sequenced in a study of T cell responses to AZD1222 COVID-19 vaccine. Measured with immunoSEQ multiplex PCR; TCRdb has only the in-frame clones, and not every one. The sample holds 130,000 to 150,000 clones, approximately 90% seen once. This material consisted of peripheral blood, taken on day 0 of AZD1222 vaccination. The receptors derive from an adult in good health.

The CDR3 nucleotides read TGCGCCAGCAGCCAACCGGGACAGGGACACTTTAATGAAAAACTGTTTTTT. This sequence encodes CASSQPGQGHFNEKLFF. The chain links TRBV4-1 to TRBJ1-4; 9 bases are a match to TRBD1. V shed 2 bases and J 4 bases; nucleotides not matched to a gene: 8. This CDR3 comprises 17 residues. Per the germline V gene, CDR1 is MGHRA and CDR2 is YSYEKL.

This clone showed up just once. The chain couples TRBV6-5 to TRBJ2-7, with TRBD1 identical over 9 bases. Trimming cost V 6 bases and J 3 bases; bases outside gene matches: 6. Germline lookup yields CDR1 MNHEY and CDR2 SVGAGI. The CDR3 loop spans 14 amino acids. CDR3 in DNA: TGTGCCAGCAGCCTGACAGGGGGACGCTACGAGCAGTACTTC. Translation gives CASSLTGGRYEQYF.

This clone was seen a handful of times. The CDR3 bases are TGCGCCAGCAGTCAATTACAGGTTTTGGAGGAAGCTTTCTTT. Amino acids: CASSQLQVLEEAFF. V is TRBV4-1 and J is TRBJ1-1; D might be TRBD1 (5 bases). CDR3 length: 14 residues. V was trimmed by 6 bases and J by 8 bases, leaving 19 bases between them. Germline CDR1 and CDR2: MGHRA and YSYEKL.

The rearrangement links TRBV11-3 to TRBJ2-3; D unresolved. Germline V gene data show CDR1 as SGHNT and CDR2 as YENEEA. The V and J ends lost 3 bases and 0 bases respectively, with 7 bases between them. The CDR3 contains 14 residues. CDR3 nucleotide sequence: TGTGCCAGCAGCTTGGGCCGAAGCACAGATACGCAGTATTTT. Its protein product is CASSLGRSTDTQYF. Full variable domain (rest looked up from reference TRBV11-3 and TRBJ2-3): EAGVVQSPRYKIIEKKQPVAFWCNPISGHNTLYWYLQNLGQGPELLIRYENEEAVDDSQLPKDRFSAERLKGVDSTLKIQPAELGDSAVYLCASSLGRSTDTQYFGPGTRLTVL.

The DNA of the CDR3 is TGTGCCAGCTCACCATCGGCAGATATGGCCTATGGCTACACCTTC. It yields the protein CASSPSADMAYGYTF. The chain combines TRBV18 with TRBJ1-2; D not resolved. The germline gives CDR1 KGHSH, CDR2 LQKENI. V was cut by 2 bases and J by 4 bases, with 14 bases left in between. The CDR3 spans 15 residues.

The V gene is TRBV5-6, the J gene TRBJ1-3; no reliable D call. Trimming removed 1 base from V and 7 bases from J, with 12 bases in between. Germline V gene data show CDR1 as SGHDT and CDR2 as YYEEEE. The CDR3 has 14 amino acids. The DNA for the CDR3 is TGTGCCAGCAGCTTGACCGGTAGGGAGAACACCATATATTTT. Protein product: CASSLTGRENTIYF. Supplemented by reference TRBV5-6 and TRBJ1-3, the full variable domain reads DAGVTQSPTHLIKTRGQQVTLRCSPKSGHDTVSWYQQALGQGPQFIFQYYEEEERQRGNFPDRFSGHQFPNYSSELNVNALLLGDSALYLCASSLTGRENTIYFGEGSWLTVV.

This chain joins TRBV10-3 and TRBJ1-2; 9 bases agree with TRBD1. In germline, CDR1 is ENHRY, CDR2 SYGVKD. CDR3 length: 15 amino acids. The V and J ends lost 6 bases and 4 bases, in that order; junction bases with no gene match: 9. The CDR3 bases are TGTGCCATCAGGGGTACAGGGGGCCCCAGCTATGGCTACACCTTC. Translation: CAIRGTGGPSYGYTF.

The rearrangement links TRBV27 to TRBJ2-1; TRBD2 matches at 8 bases. Trimming at V came to 5 bases and at J to 4 bases, leaving 4 bases not matched to a gene. Germline CDR1 MNHEY, CDR2 SMNVEV (reference sequence). The CDR3 sequence is 14 residues long. CDR3 sequence: CASSPGGLYNEQFF. DNA for the CDR3: TGTGCCAGCAGTCCGGGGGGGTTGTACAATGAGCAGTTCTTC.

The chain couples TRBV6-5 to TRBJ2-3; weak D call: TRBD1 (6 bases). CDR1 is MNHEY and CDR2 is SVGAGI in the germline V gene. V was pared by 8 bases and J by 6 bases, with 12 bases between. The CDR3 length is 12 residues. The CDR3 coding sequence is TGTGCCAGCCTCCGGGACATCGATACGCAGTATTTT. Translating gives CASLRDIDTQYF.

The CDR3 sequence: CASSWGGPGNTEAFF. In nucleotides, the CDR3 is TGTGCCAGCAGTTGGGGGGGGCCCGGGAACACTGAAGCTTTCTTT. V is TRBV6-5 and J is TRBJ1-1; tentative D call: TRBD1 (6 bases). CDR1 is MNHEY and CDR2 is SVGAGI in the germline V gene. CDR3 length: 15 amino acids. V was cut by 4 bases and J by 1 base, with 13 bases left in between.

The chain joins TRBV7-2 to TRBJ2-5, with D unclear. CDR3 length: 13 residues. V lost 3 bases and J lost 5, with 10 bases in between. Per the germline V gene, CDR1 is SGHTA and CDR2 is FQGNSA. The CDR3 is CASSLSGGETQYF. The CDR3, as DNA: TGTGCCAGCAGCTTGAGTGGTGGGGAGACCCAGTACTTC.

V usage is TRBV19 and J usage is TRBJ2-5, with 14 positions matching TRBD2. Germline CDR1 reads LNHDA; CDR2 reads SQIVND (reference sequence). V trimming: 5 bases; J trimming: 4 bases; junction bases outside the gene matches: 9. This CDR3 is built from 17 residues. CDR3 in DNA: TGTGCCAGTAGTGTGGGACTAGCGGGAGTACTCGCAGAGACCCAGTACTTC. It specifies CASSVGLAGVLAETQYF.

This clone was detected only once. The chain joins TRBV12-2 to TRBJ1-1. TRBV12-2 is listed as a pseudogene. The CDR3 consists of 16 residues. CDR3 loop: CASRLVHLRGDTEAFF. The DNA of the CDR3 is TGTGCAAGTCGCCTAGTTCACTTACGGGGGGACACTGAAGCTTTCTTT.

The V gene is TRBV7-9, the J gene TRBJ1-1; D may be TRBD1 (6 bases). Trimming took off 3 bases at V and 3 bases at J, with 14 bases between the two ends. Per germline, CDR1 SEHNR and CDR2 FQNEAQ (reference sequence). This CDR3 spans 15 amino acids. The CDR3 protein is CASSFGGHSDTEAFF. In nucleotides, the CDR3 is TGTGCCAGCAGCTTCGGGGGACATTCGGACACTGAAGCTTTCTTT.

This chain uses TRBV21-1 with TRBJ2-3; TRBD2, the D gene given by the table, was not confirmed from the DNA. TRBV21-1 is a listed pseudogene. The CDR3 sequence is 21 residues long. The DNA of the CDR3 is TGTGCCAGCAGCAAAGTATGGGAGGCGGGGCACCCTACCCCTAGCACAGATACGCAGTATTTT. Encoded protein: CASSKVWEAGHPTPSTDTQYF.

V is TRBV19 and J is TRBJ2-1, with 8 bases identical to TRBD1. This CDR3 is 18 amino acids long. Trimming cost V 4 bases and J 9 bases; bases outside gene matches: 20. Germline CDR1 and CDR2: LNHDA and SQIVND (reference sequence). The CDR3 loop reads CASSTYAQFGTGRIEQFF. The CDR3 DNA is TGTGCCAGTAGTACTTATGCCCAATTTGGGACAGGAAGGATTGAGCAGTTCTTC. Based on the CDR3 plus reference TRBV19 and TRBJ2-1, the full variable domain is DGGITQSPKYLFRKEGQNVTLSCEQNLNHDAMYWYRQDPGQGLRLIYYSQIVNDFQKGDIAEGYSVSREKKESFPLTVTSAQKNPTAFYLCASSTYAQFGTGRIEQFFGPGTRLTVL.

This CDR3 is CASSQDPGSTDTQYF. In DNA, the CDR3 is TGCGCCAGCAGCCAAGATCCAGGCAGCACAGATACGCAGTATTTT. The V and J genes are TRBV4-3 and TRBJ2-3; D is undetermined. This CDR3 contains 15 residues. CDR1 LGHNA and CDR2 YSLEER come from the germline V gene. Trimming stripped 0 bases from V and 0 bases from J, with 7 bases between.

This chain joins TRBV7-2 and TRBJ1-5; no clear D. Germline V gene data show CDR1 as SGHTA and CDR2 as FQGNSA. The V and J ends lost 3 bases and 0 bases respectively, with 9 bases between them. CDR3 size: 15 residues. CDR3 sequence (DNA): TGTGCCAGCAGCTTCGGGAGTTATAGCAATCAGCCCCAGCATTTT. Its translation: CASSFGSYSNQPQHF.

This clone was recorded once. The chain links TRBV6-2 or TRBV6-3 to TRBJ2-5; 13 bases line up with TRBD2. Germline CDR1 and CDR2: MNHEY and SVGEGT. The ends lost 4 bases at V and 4 bases at J; junction bases unmatched: 12. This CDR3 comprises 18 residues. The DNA of the CDR3 is TGTGCCAGCAGTTTCACTAGCGGGAGGGCCAAAAAGGGAGAGACCCAGTACTTC. It is translated as CASSFTSGRAKKGETQYF.

The chain couples TRBV6-5 to TRBJ2-3; D is possibly TRBD1 or TRBD2 (6 bases each). Germline V lookup: CDR1 MNHEY, CDR2 SVGAGI. Trimming cost V 6 bases and J 4 bases, with 14 bases left between them. There are 14 residues in the CDR3. The chain's CDR3 is CASRERGAADTQYF. The CDR3 nucleotides read TGTGCCAGCAGGGAGAGGGGGGCCGCAGATACGCAGTATTTT.

V is TRBV5-4 and J is TRBJ1-1; D unresolved. This CDR3 comprises 15 residues. V gave up 2 bases and J gave up 5 bases, with 16 bases separating them. Germline CDR1 SGHNT, CDR2 YYREEE (reference sequence). Here the CDR3 reads CASSFRLAAGTEAFF. The CDR3 bases are TGTGCCAGCAGCTTCCGGCTGGCTGCGGGAACTGAAGCTTTCTTT.

J is TRBJ1-6 and V is TRBV2, with 8 bases aligning to TRBD1. Germline V gene data show CDR1 as SNHLY and CDR2 as FYNNEI. V was clipped by 5 bases and J by 0 bases; unmatched bases: 9. The CDR3 is 18 residues long. The CDR3 DNA follows: TGTGCCAGCAGTCGACAGGGGTTTAGTAGCTCCTATAATTCACCCCTCCACTTT. This translates into CASSRQGFSSSYNSPLHF. The full variable domain, rest sourced from reference TRBV2 and TRBJ1-6, is EPEVTQTPSHQVTQMGQEVILRCVPISNHLYFYWYRQILGQKVEFLVSFYNNEISEKSEIFDDQFSVERPDGSNFTLKIRSTKLEDSAMYFCASSRQGFSSSYNSPLHFGNGTRLTVT.

The V call is TRBV19, the J call TRBJ1-1; D is ambiguous. Trimming cost V 0 bases and J 1 base, with 6 bases left between them. Germline-derived CDR1 and CDR2 are LNHDA and SQIVND (reference sequence). The CDR3 loop spans 14 amino acids. The CDR3 DNA reads TGTGCCAGTAGTATAGACAGTCAGAACACTGAAGCTTTCTTT. Protein sequence: CASSIDSQNTEAFF.

This sequence joins TRBV25-1 and TRBJ1-1; D possibly corresponds to TRBD1 (5 bases). Trimming cost V 8 bases and J 8 bases, with 9 bases left between them. Germline V gene data show CDR1 as MGHDK and CDR2 as SYGVNS. The CDR3 has 10 amino acids. In DNA, the CDR3 is TGTGCCAGCTCGGGACGAGAAGCTTTCTTT. Its translation is CASSGREAFF.